These 5 T cell receptor beta chains originate from one sample sequenced in a study of radiotherapy plus CTLA-4 blockade in lung cancer. Sequencing used immunoSEQ multiplex PCR; TCRdb keeps in-frame clones, though not all of them. The sample carries around 120,000 clones, about 77% recorded once. This material consisted of peripheral blood, taken from a patient treated with radiotherapy plus ipilimumab. These receptor sequences come from a human donor with non-small cell lung cancer who had a partial response to radiotherapy plus ipilimumab.

V and J are TRBV19 and TRBJ1-5; 9 nucleotides line up with TRBD1. The J segment lost 4 bases and the V segment lost 7 bases, leaving 8 bases of the junction unmatched. Germline CDR1 LNHDA, CDR2 SQIVND (reference sequence). The CDR3 spans 15 residues. The CDR3 DNA reads TGTGCCAGTACCCTAACAGGGGGCAAAAATCAGCCCCAGCATTTT. Translated, it gives CASTLTGGKNQPQHF. The whole variable domain, remainder taken from reference TRBV19 and TRBJ1-5, is DGGITQSPKYLFRKEGQNVTLSCEQNLNHDAMYWYRQDPGQGLRLIYYSQIVNDFQKGDIAEGYSVSREKKESFPLTVTSAQKNPTAFYLCASTLTGGKNQPQHFGDGTRLSIL.

This clone was seen a few times. The V gene is TRBV6-1, the J gene TRBJ2-5; 7 nucleotides line up with TRBD2. After removal of 7 bases from V and 0 bases from J, the junction contained 5 bases not matched to a gene. There are 14 residues in the CDR3. The germline gives CDR1 MNHNS, CDR2 SASEGT. The CDR3 protein is CASMGGWYQETQYF. The CDR3 region has the DNA TGTGCCAGCATGGGAGGGTGGTACCAAGAGACCCAGTACTTC.

The chain's CDR3 is CASTDDRARQPQHF. The CDR3 bases are TGTGCCAGCACCGACGACAGGGCAAGGCAGCCCCAGCATTTT. The rearrangement uses TRBV6-5 and TRBJ1-5; 7 bases line up with TRBD1. There are 14 residues in the CDR3. V shed 7 bases, J shed 7 bases, and the junction held 10 bases outside the gene matches. CDR1 is MNHEY, CDR2 SVGAGI, per germline.

The chain employs TRBV27 and TRBJ2-7; 9 bases line up with TRBD1. Germline V gene sequence: CDR1 MNHEY, CDR2 SMNVEV (reference sequence). V trimming: 5 bases; J trimming: 0 bases; junction bases outside the gene matches: 14. The CDR3 consists of 18 residues. The CDR3 DNA reads TGTGCCAGCAGTGTACTATCCGGGACAGGGCCGGGCTCCTACGAGCAGTACTTC. It translates to CASSVLSGTGPGSYEQYF.

The V call is TRBV10-3, the J call TRBJ1-1; D unresolved. Trimming removed 10 bases from V and 0 bases from J, with 15 bases in between. Germline V gene sequence: CDR1 ENHRY, CDR2 SYGVKD. This CDR3 is 14 amino acids long. This CDR3 reads CASRTEFMNTEAFF. For the CDR3, the DNA is TGTGCCAGCAGAACAGAGTTCATGAACACTGAAGCTTTCTTT.